Below are 32 T cell receptor beta chains sequenced from a single sample in a study of blood T cell repertoires in COVID-19. TCRdb's copy holds only in-frame clones and misses some; the assay was immunoSEQ multiplex PCR. The data contain approximately 260,000 clones, approximately 85% of them singletons. The material sequenced was PBMCs or T cells enriched from blood (not recorded which). Every receptor here comes from a woman aged 45-65 years who had been exposed to COVID-19.

The chain carries TRBV11-2 and TRBJ1-2; no firm D call. The V gene lost 5 bases and the J gene lost 13 bases, with 17 bases spanning the gap. The CDR3 runs to 12 residues. Per germline, CDR1 SGHAT and CDR2 FQNNGV. The CDR3 DNA reads as TGTGCCAGCAGCCACCCCGGGAGCCCCGGCACCTTC. Translated: CASSHPGSPGTF.

This rearrangement joins TRBV7-9 to TRBJ2-7, with D perhaps matching TRBD2 (6 bases). Germline V lookup: CDR1 SEHNR, CDR2 FQNEAQ (reference sequence). CDR3 size: 15 residues. V lost 6 bases and J lost 4, with 19 bases in between. This CDR3 reads CASSRDSLIPYEQYF. In nucleotides, the CDR3 is TGTGCCAGCAGTAGGGACTCTTTAATACCGTACGAGCAGTACTTC.

In DNA, the CDR3 is TGCGCCAGCAGCCTAGTACTGGACACTGAAGCTTTCTTT. Residues: CASSLVLDTEAFF. The rearrangement joins TRBV5-1 to TRBJ1-1; D remains unclear. Germline values: CDR1 SGHRS, CDR2 YFSETQ. CDR3 length: 13 residues. V lost 4 bases and J lost 3, with 10 bases in between.

V is TRBV5-1 and J is TRBJ2-7; maybe TRBD2 (6 bases). This CDR3 contains 16 residues. Deletions cut 0 bases from V and 2 bases from J, with 15 bases between. Per the germline V gene, CDR1 is SGHRS and CDR2 is YFSETQ. The CDR3: CASSLGLGTVPYEQYF. As DNA, the CDR3 is TGCGCCAGCAGCTTGGGGTTGGGGACTGTCCCCTACGAGCAGTACTTC.

This clone has only one observation. The chain links TRBV10-3 to TRBJ2-2; tentatively, D is TRBD2 (6 bases). This CDR3 comprises 16 residues. Trimming stripped 8 bases from V and 6 bases from J, with 22 bases between. Germline V lookup: CDR1 ENHRY, CDR2 SYGVKD. Here the CDR3 DNA reads TGTGCCATCGGGAAGGGTCGGGGGACCGGATCCGGGGAGCTGTTTTTT. Protein sequence: CAIGKGRGTGSGELFF.

The J gene is TRBJ2-1, the V gene TRBV5-5; 10 bases fit TRBD2. The V gene end was trimmed by 4 bases and the J gene end by 3 bases; junction bases not matched to a gene: 7. CDR3 length: 16 residues. The germline gives CDR1 SGHKS, CDR2 YYEKEE (reference sequence). DNA for the CDR3: TGTGCCAGCAGCCGTCCTAGCGGGGGTAGCTACAATGAGCAGTTCTTC. Translation: CASSRPSGGSYNEQFF.

The V call is TRBV7-8, the J call TRBJ1-4; 9 nucleotides agree with TRBD1. The germline gives CDR1 SGHVS, CDR2 FQNEAQ. V shed 5 bases and J 13 bases; nucleotides not matched to a gene: 11. The CDR3 is made up of 14 amino acids. The CDR3, as DNA: TGTGCCAGCAGCATGTCGACAGGGGGTTATGGACTGTTTTTT. As protein: CASSMSTGGYGLFF.

The chain recombines TRBV5-4 with TRBJ2-1; 10 nucleotides match TRBD1. The CDR3 sequence is 17 residues long. Germline lookup yields CDR1 SGHNT and CDR2 YYREEE (reference sequence). J was trimmed by 16 bases and V by 4 bases; bases with no gene match: 23. The DNA of the CDR3 is TGTGCCAGCAGCCCTCCAAGGACAGGGGGAATGCTCGGTCAGGAATTCTTC. It translates to CASSPPRTGGMLGQEFF.

This chain connects TRBV29-1 to TRBJ2-2; D call uncertain. The CDR3 covers 13 residues. The V gene's germline CDR1 is SQVTM and CDR2 ANQGSEA. CDR3 in amino acids: CSSTPRYTGELFF. CDR3 nucleotides: TGCAGTTCAACACCGAGGTACACCGGGGAGCTGTTTTTT.

V is TRBV18 and J is TRBJ2-1; 9 nucleotides line up with TRBD2. CDR3 length: 15 residues. Germline V gene lookup returns CDR1 KGHSH and CDR2 LQKENI. After removal of 6 bases from V and 4 bases from J, the junction contained 7 bases not matched to a gene. This CDR3 is CASSLLAGSYNEQFF. CDR3 sequence (DNA): TGTGCCAGCTCCCTTCTAGCGGGGTCGTACAATGAGCAGTTCTTC.

This chain uses TRBV9 with TRBJ1-6; the D gene is possibly TRBD1 (6 bases). Trimming pared 5 bases from V and 1 base from J, leaving 16 bases between. CDR1 is SGDLS and CDR2 is YYNGEE in the germline V gene. This CDR3 has 17 residues. The CDR3 bases are TGTGCCAGCAGTAGAGGGACAATCCTATCCTATAATTCACCCCTCCACTTT. Its translation is CASSRGTILSYNSPLHF. The full variable domain, in which reference TRBV9 and TRBJ1-6 provide the parts outside the CDR3, is DSGVTQTPKHLITATGQRVTLRCSPRSGDLSVYWYQQSLDQGLQFLIQYYNGEERAKGNILERFSAQQFPDLHSELNLSSLELGDSALYFCASSRGTILSYNSPLHFGNGTRLTVT.

The rearrangement joins TRBV9 to TRBJ1-1, with a possible D match to TRBD1 (6 bases). The germline V gene encodes CDR1 SGDLS and CDR2 YYNGEE. The CDR3 is made up of 15 amino acids. The ends were cut back, 4 bases at V and 0 bases at J, with 13 bases in the middle. The DNA of the CDR3 is TGTGCCAGCAGCCCCCCGGGACAAATGAACACTGAAGCTTTCTTT. Amino acids: CASSPPGQMNTEAFF.

This clone was recorded only once. The chain carries TRBV18 and TRBJ2-5, with TRBD2 identical over 10 bases. CDR3 length: 14 amino acids. The V gene end was trimmed by 4 bases and the J gene end by 2 bases; junction bases not matched to a gene: 1. Germline V gene sequence: CDR1 KGHSH, CDR2 LQKENI. In DNA form, the CDR3 reads TGTGCCAGCTCACTGACTAGCGGGCAAGAGACCCAGTACTTC. Translated: CASSLTSGQETQYF.

The chain links TRBV7-8 to TRBJ2-7; 9 bases fit TRBD1. V was clipped by 5 bases and J by 3 bases; unmatched bases: 2. The CDR3 is 13 amino acids. Germline V gives CDR1 SGHVS, CDR2 FQNEAQ. The CDR3 coding sequence is TGTGCCAGCAGCGGACAGGGGCTCTACGAGCAGTACTTC. Its protein product is CASSGQGLYEQYF.

In its sample, this clone was seen a few times. The CDR3 sequence: CASSPLAASSYEQYF. In nucleotides, the CDR3 is TGCGCCAGCAGCCCCCTAGCGGCTAGCTCCTACGAGCAGTACTTC. The gene calls are TRBV5-1 and TRBJ2-7; 7 bases match TRBD2. The CDR3 runs 15 residues. Germline V CDR1 and CDR2: SGHRS, YFSETQ. The V gene end was trimmed by 4 bases and the J gene end by 0 bases; junction bases not matched to a gene: 7. Using reference TRBV5-1 and TRBJ2-7 for the parts outside the CDR3, the full variable domain is KAGVTQTPRYLIKTRGQQVTLSCSPISGHRSVSWYQQTPGQGLQFLFEYFSETQRNKGNFPGRFSGRQFSNSRSEMNVSTLELGDSALYLCASSPLAASSYEQYFGPGTRLTVT.

The rearrangement uses TRBV6-6 and TRBJ2-7; no clear D. This CDR3 contains 12 residues. V shed 5 bases and J shed 3 bases, with 8 bases lying between them. Germline V CDR1 and CDR2: MNHNY, SVGAGI (reference sequence). Here the CDR3 DNA reads TGTGCCAGCAGTACCAGGCACTACGAGCAGTACTTC. It translates to CASSTRHYEQYF.

This sequence joins TRBV11-3 and TRBJ2-1; 9 bases match TRBD2. The CDR3 loop spans 16 amino acids. With V trimmed by 5 bases and J by 8 bases, 13 bases remained unmatched. Germline values: CDR1 SGHNT, CDR2 YENEEA. The CDR3 DNA follows: TGTGCCAGCAGCCAAAGCGGGGGGATAGCTAGGGATGAGCAGTTCTTC. Translating gives CASSQSGGIARDEQFF.

The V call is TRBV5-1, the J call TRBJ2-3, with D possibly TRBD2 on 6 matching bases. This CDR3 spans 15 amino acids. Trimming shortened V by 0 bases and J by 5 bases, and 13 bases separated the two germline ends. Germline V gives CDR1 SGHRS, CDR2 YFSETQ. The CDR3 sequence is CASSLGGTWGDTQYF. The CDR3 nucleotides read TGCGCCAGCAGCTTGGGCGGGACTTGGGGAGATACGCAGTATTTT. Full variable domain (remainder filled in from reference TRBV5-1 and TRBJ2-3): KAGVTQTPRYLIKTRGQQVTLSCSPISGHRSVSWYQQTPGQGLQFLFEYFSETQRNKGNFPGRFSGRQFSNSRSEMNVSTLELGDSALYLCASSLGGTWGDTQYFGPGTRLTVL.

The rearrangement uses TRBV18 and TRBJ2-1; tentative D call: TRBD2 (5 bases). This CDR3 contains 13 residues. In germline, CDR1 is KGHSH, CDR2 LQKENI. V lost 2 bases, J lost 9 bases, and 11 bases lay in between. The CDR3 loop is CASSPARAGEQFF. DNA for the CDR3: TGTGCCAGCTCACCAGCGAGGGCTGGTGAGCAGTTCTTC.

The chain carries TRBV9 and TRBJ2-1, with 8 bases lining up with TRBD2. V gave up 0 bases and J gave up 8 bases; unmatched junction bases: 4. The germline V gene has CDR1 SGDLS and CDR2 YYNGEE. The CDR3 spans 14 residues. The CDR3 region is CASSVEGLVYEQFF. The CDR3 region has the DNA TGTGCCAGCAGCGTAGAGGGACTAGTCTATGAGCAGTTCTTC.

In this sample, this clone turned up a few times. The genes are TRBV4-2 and TRBJ2-4; D might be TRBD1 (5 bases). Trimming shortened V by 0 bases and J by 8 bases, and 20 bases separated the two germline ends. There are 17 residues in the CDR3. Germline loops: CDR1 LGHNA, CDR2 YNFKEQ. CDR3 protein: CASSQESVSQGMDIQYF. CDR3 sequence (DNA): TGTGCCAGCAGCCAAGAGTCGGTTTCTCAGGGTATGGACATTCAGTACTTC.

This clone turned up a few times. This rearrangement joins TRBV4-1 to TRBJ1-3; D may be TRBD1 (5 bases). Germline V lookup: CDR1 MGHRA, CDR2 YSYEKL. With 7 bases removed from V and 6 bases from J, the gap between germline ends came to 13 bases. The CDR3 length is 13 residues. The CDR3 DNA reads TGCGCCAGCACCAACGTGGGGCTAAACACCATATATTTT. Protein product: CASTNVGLNTIYF.

The gene calls are TRBV20-1 and TRBJ2-7; D is possibly TRBD2 (6 bases). CDR1 is DFQATT, CDR2 SNEGSKA, per germline (reference sequence). The CDR3 has 11 amino acids. Trimming took 7 bases from V and 1 from J, leaving 8 bases between them. In nucleotides, the CDR3 is TGCAGTGTTCGGGAGTCCTACGAGCAGTACTTC. Amino acid sequence: CSVRESYEQYF.

In its sample, this clone was seen a few times. V is TRBV7-9 and J is TRBJ1-1; no reliable D call. Deletions cut 7 bases from V and 1 base from J, with 13 bases between. The germline CDR1 and CDR2 sequences are SEHNR and FQNEAQ (reference sequence). The CDR3 has 14 residues. The CDR3: CASTDMAWNTEAFF. The CDR3 bases are TGTGCCAGCACCGATATGGCCTGGAACACTGAAGCTTTCTTT.

This chain uses TRBV29-1 with TRBJ1-3, with TRBD1 matching over 7 bases. Germline assignment: CDR1 SQVTM and CDR2 ANQGSEA. The CDR3 sequence is 13 residues long. The ends lost 6 bases at V and 1 base at J; junction bases unmatched: 3. The DNA of the CDR3 is TGCAGCGTCCGACAGGGTTCTGGAAACACCATATATTTT. As protein: CSVRQGSGNTIYF.

This chain uses TRBV2 with TRBJ2-2, with D possibly TRBD2 on 5 matching bases. There are 14 residues in the CDR3. Germline V gene lookup returns CDR1 SNHLY and CDR2 FYNNEI. Trimming took 4 bases from V and 2 from J, leaving 8 bases between them. In DNA form, the CDR3 reads TGTGCCAGCAGTGGAGGGAGTAACACCGGGGAGCTGTTTTTT. It specifies CASSGGSNTGELFF.

This rearrangement joins TRBV19 to TRBJ1-1; D is unclear. Trimming shortened V by 5 bases and J by 0 bases, and 13 bases separated the two germline ends. CDR1 and CDR2 from the germline V gene are LNHDA and SQIVND (reference sequence). The CDR3 covers 15 residues. The CDR3 sequence is CASSGARRMNTEAFF. In DNA form, the CDR3 reads TGTGCCAGTAGTGGAGCAAGGAGGATGAACACTGAAGCTTTCTTT.

V is TRBV13 and J is TRBJ1-1, with D perhaps TRBD1 (5 bases). The CDR3 runs to 16 residues. CDR1 and CDR2 (germline): PRHDT, FYEKMQ (reference sequence). The V end lost 4 bases, the J end lost 1 base, and 16 bases lay between the germline ends. The CDR3 loop is CASSYLQAYGNTEAFF. In DNA form, the CDR3 reads TGTGCCAGCAGCTATCTACAGGCTTATGGGAACACTGAAGCTTTCTTT.

The rearrangement uses TRBV28 and TRBJ1-6; D not certain. V lost 5 bases, J lost 0 bases, and 17 bases lay in between. This CDR3 spans 18 amino acids. CDR1 and CDR2 from the germline V gene are MDHEN and SYDVKM. The CDR3 region has the DNA TGTGCCAGCAGTGTGAGCCCCCGCCTGAGCTCCTATAATTCACCCCTCCACTTT. Encoded protein: CASSVSPRLSSYNSPLHF.

This chain uses TRBV12-3 or TRBV12-4 with TRBJ1-2; a possible D gene is TRBD1 (5 bases). The CDR3 contains 13 residues. Trimming cost V 5 bases and J 3 bases, with 10 bases left between them. The CDR3 region is CASSLTAHYGYTF. For the CDR3, the DNA is TGTGCCAGCAGTCTGACAGCCCACTATGGCTACACCTTC.

V usage is TRBV7-3 and J usage is TRBJ2-1; unclear D gene. The germline V and J ends were trimmed by 10 bases and 12 bases, with 13 bases remaining between them. CDR1 is SGHTA and CDR2 is FQGTGA in the germline V gene. There are 10 residues in the CDR3. The CDR3 here is CATTQRGQFF. The CDR3 region has the DNA TGTGCCACCACCCAGCGTGGGCAGTTCTTC.

This chain links TRBV16 with TRBJ2-3, with unresolved D. Germline-derived CDR1 and CDR2 are KGHSY and FQNENV. Trimming stripped 3 bases from V and 3 bases from J, with 10 bases between. The CDR3 extends over 14 amino acids. Written as DNA, the CDR3 is TGTGCCAGCAGCCAGGGCGAACTTACAGATACGCAGTATTTT. This gives the protein CASSQGELTDTQYF.